Sequencing of this T cell receptor (beta chain) was carried out in a study of beta chain features in type 1 diabetes. There are a few counts of this clone. Its antigen is not known. Whole-study findings and limits: Patients' naive, central memory and regulatory TCRB repertoires appeared more alike than those of healthy donors.

Trimming took off 4 bases at V and 3 bases at J, with 19 bases between the two ends. Germline assignment: CDR1 SGHNT and CDR2 YYREEE (reference sequence). There are 16 residues in the CDR3. Expressed TCRB transcripts were sequenced because the entire RNA isolate underwent reverse transcription. Profiled with immunoSEQ multiplex PCR; TCRdb holds only in-frame clones, not every one. The sample includes some 270,000 clones, roughly 15% of them seen just once. The sequence was obtained from a woman aged 40 to 50 in good health. The J gene is TRBJ1-1, the V gene TRBV5-4, with D perhaps matching TRBD1 (6 bases). The sequenced material came from naive CD4+ T cells from blood. The CDR3 loop is CASSLGGQQGDTEAFF. The DNA for the CDR3 is TGTGCCAGCAGCCTGGGGGGCCAACAGGGAGACACTGAAGCTTTCTTT. The full variable domain, its missing parts supplied by reference TRBV5-4 and TRBJ1-1, is ETGVTQSPTHLIKTRGQQVTLRCSSQSGHNTVSWYQQALGQGPQFIFQYYREEENGRGNFPPRFSGLQFPNYSSELNVNALELDDSALYLCASSLGGQQGDTEAFFGQGTRLTVV.